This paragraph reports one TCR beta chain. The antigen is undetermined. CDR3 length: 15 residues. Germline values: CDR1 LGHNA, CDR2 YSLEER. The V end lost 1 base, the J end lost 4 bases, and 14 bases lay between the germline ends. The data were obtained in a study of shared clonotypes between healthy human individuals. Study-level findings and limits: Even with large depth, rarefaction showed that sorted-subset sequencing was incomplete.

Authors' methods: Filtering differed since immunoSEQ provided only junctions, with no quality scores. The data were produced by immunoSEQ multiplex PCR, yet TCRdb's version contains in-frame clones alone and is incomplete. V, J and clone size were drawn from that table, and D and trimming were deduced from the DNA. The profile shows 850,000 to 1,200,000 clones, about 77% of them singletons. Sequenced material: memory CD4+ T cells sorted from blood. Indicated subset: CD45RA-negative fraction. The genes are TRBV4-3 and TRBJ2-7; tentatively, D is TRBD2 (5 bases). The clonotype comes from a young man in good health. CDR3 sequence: CASSQVWGAQYEQYF. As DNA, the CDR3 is TGCGCCAGCAGCCAAGTTTGGGGAGCCCAATACGAGCAGTACTTC.